This TCR beta chain appears in the sequencing data of a study of T cell responses to AZD1222 COVID-19 vaccine. Overall study results and limits: Donor demographics were predominantly white British with a female majority; clonal diversity may be underestimated. Researchers report vaccine-associated CD4 TCRs spanning spike, with dominance at 160-218 and 743-854. A rise in Spike-specific TCR breadth and depth followed two AZD1222 doses.

The CDR3 is made up of 13 amino acids. V lost 6 bases and J lost 5, with 13 bases in between. The germline V gene has CDR1 MDHEN and CDR2 SYDVKM. The repertoire was sequenced with immunoSEQ multiplex PCR; TCRdb's copy has only in-frame clones and lacks some. The data show tens of thousands of clones, roughly 85% seen once. A word on this clone: The antigen is not known.

This receptor was obtained from an adult who received the AZD1222 COVID-19 vaccine. The rearrangement uses TRBV28 and TRBJ1-2; D remains ambiguous. The starting material was peripheral blood, obtained 28 days after the second AZD1222 dose. In DNA, the CDR3 is TGTGCCAGCAGCGCAGGAGGTTCGTATGGCTACACCTTC. Translation gives CASSAGGSYGYTF.